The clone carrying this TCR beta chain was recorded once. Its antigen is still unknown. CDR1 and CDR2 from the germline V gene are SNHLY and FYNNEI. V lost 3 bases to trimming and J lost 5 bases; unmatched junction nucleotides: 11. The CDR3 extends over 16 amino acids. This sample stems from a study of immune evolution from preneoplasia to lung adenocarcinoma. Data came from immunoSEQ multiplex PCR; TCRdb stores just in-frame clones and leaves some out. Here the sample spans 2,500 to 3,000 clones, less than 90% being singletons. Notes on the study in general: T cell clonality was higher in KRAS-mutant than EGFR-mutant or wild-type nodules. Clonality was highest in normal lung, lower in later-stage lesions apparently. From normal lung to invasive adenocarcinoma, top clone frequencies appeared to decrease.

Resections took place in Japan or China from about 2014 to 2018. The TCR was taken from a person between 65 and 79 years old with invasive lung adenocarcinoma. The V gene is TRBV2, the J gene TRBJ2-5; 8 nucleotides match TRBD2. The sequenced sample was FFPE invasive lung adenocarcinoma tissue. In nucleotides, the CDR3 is TGTGCCAGCAGTGATGTCGGGAGGGCCGTGGGGGAGACCCAGTACTTC. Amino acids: CASSDVGRAVGETQYF.